Each of the 14 T cell receptor beta chains below was sequenced from the same sample in a study of T cells after posttransplantation cyclophosphamide. The data were produced by immunoSEQ multiplex PCR, yet TCRdb's version contains in-frame clones alone and is incomplete. The top ten hold 3% to 4.5% of the sample, which has about 7,300 clones, 80% to 95% seen once. Sequenced input: CD4+ T cells sorted from blood. These receptor sequences come from a woman in her 50s in good health and a related stem cell transplant donor.

This chain links TRBV18 with TRBJ2-5; no clear D. This CDR3 is 14 amino acids long. Trimming left V 0 bases short and J 3 bases short, with 8 bases between. Germline CDR1 KGHSH, CDR2 LQKENI. DNA for the CDR3: TGTGCCAGCTCACCACCGAATAGAGAAGAGACCCAGTACTTC. This sequence encodes CASSPPNREETQYF.

This chain links TRBV4-1 with TRBJ2-1, with D possibly matching TRBD2 (6 bases). Germline V gives CDR1 MGHRA, CDR2 YSYEKL. The length of the CDR3 is 16 residues. Trimming shortened V by 5 bases and J by 1 base, and 15 bases separated the two germline ends. This CDR3 is CASSDVGLSSYNEQFF. CDR3 DNA: TGCGCCAGCAGCGATGTGGGACTTTCTTCCTACAATGAGCAGTTCTTC.

The CDR3 sequence: CASSPTGDGYTF. The CDR3 DNA reads TGCGCCAGCAGCCCGACAGGGGATGGCTACACCTTC. The J gene is TRBJ1-2, the V gene TRBV5-1, with TRBD1 identical over 8 bases. The CDR3 is made up of 12 amino acids. Germline-derived CDR1 and CDR2 are SGHRS and YFSETQ. The ends lost 4 bases at V and 6 bases at J; junction bases unmatched: 2.

V usage is TRBV7-3 and J usage is TRBJ2-2; tentatively, D is TRBD2 (5 bases). The CDR3 consists of 13 residues. The V end was cut by 6 bases, the J end by 4 bases, with 9 bases between. Germline assignment: CDR1 SGHTA and CDR2 FQGTGA. The CDR3 sequence is CASSLAPTGELFF. CDR3 nucleotides: TGTGCCAGCAGTCTAGCCCCCACCGGGGAGCTGTTTTTT.

This sequence joins TRBV15 and TRBJ2-5, with a weak D call TRBD1 (6 bases). CDR1 is LNHNV, CDR2 YYDKDF, per germline (reference sequence). The CDR3 loop spans 14 amino acids. V was shortened by 3 bases and J by 2 bases, with 10 bases between the two germline ends. CDR3 sequence: CATSSDRLQETQYF. CDR3 nucleotide sequence: TGTGCCACCAGCAGCGACAGGCTTCAAGAGACCCAGTACTTC.

The chain has TRBV27 and TRBJ2-3; maybe TRBD2 (5 bases). The germline CDR1 and CDR2 sequences are MNHEY and SMNVEV (reference sequence). Trimming cost V 5 bases and J 1 base, with 10 bases left between them. CDR3 length equals 14 residues. The CDR3 DNA is TGTGCCAGCAGTGGGGAGTGGGGCACAGATACGCAGTATTTT. Translating gives CASSGEWGTDTQYF.

This rearrangement joins TRBV19 to TRBJ2-1; D call uncertain. Germline assignment: CDR1 LNHDA and CDR2 SQIVND (reference sequence). V lost 6 bases and J lost 7, with 10 bases in between. This CDR3 has 12 residues. The CDR3 reads CASSDTRNEQFF. The CDR3 region has the DNA TGTGCCAGTAGCGATACTCGAAATGAGCAGTTCTTC. The whole variable domain, filled in from reference TRBV19 and TRBJ2-1, reads DGGITQSPKYLFRKEGQNVTLSCEQNLNHDAMYWYRQDPGQGLRLIYYSQIVNDFQKGDIAEGYSVSREKKESFPLTVTSAQKNPTAFYLCASSDTRNEQFFGPGTRLTVL.

This sequence joins TRBV5-1 and TRBJ2-2; no clear D gene. CDR1 is SGHRS, CDR2 YFSETQ, per germline. Between the trimmed V and J ends, which lost 0 bases and 4 bases, there was a span of 4 bases. This CDR3 contains 13 residues. CDR3 sequence: CASSLDSTGELFF. The CDR3 coding sequence is TGCGCCAGCAGCTTGGATAGCACCGGGGAGCTGTTTTTT.

The rearrangement joins TRBV9 to TRBJ1-2; 10 nucleotides line up with TRBD1. This CDR3 spans 15 amino acids. V trimming: 5 bases; J trimming: 1 base; junction bases outside the gene matches: 5. The germline gives CDR1 SGDLS, CDR2 YYNGEE. The CDR3 DNA follows: TGTGCCAGCAGGAGGGGGACAGGGGTTAACTATGGCTACACCTTC. It is translated as CASRRGTGVNYGYTF.

This chain links TRBV19 with TRBJ1-2; TRBD1 agrees at 9 bases. The CDR3 extends over 16 amino acids. Germline V CDR1 and CDR2: LNHDA, SQIVND (reference sequence). V was clipped by 2 bases and J by 2 bases; unmatched bases: 6. The DNA for the CDR3 is TGTGCCAGTAGTATACCGACCGGGACAGGGAACTATGGCTACACCTTC. Encoded protein: CASSIPTGTGNYGYTF.

The CDR3 protein is CASSIRDSSGFNEQFF. Here the CDR3 DNA reads TGTGCCAGTAGTATCCGGGACTCTAGCGGTTTCAATGAGCAGTTCTTC. The J gene is TRBJ2-1, the V gene TRBV19, with TRBD2 matching 7 bases. This CDR3 is 16 amino acids long. The ends lost 3 bases at V and 6 bases at J; junction bases unmatched: 11. Germline values: CDR1 LNHDA, CDR2 SQIVND (reference sequence).

The gene calls are TRBV28 and TRBJ2-5; D is possibly TRBD2 (7 bases). The CDR3 has 18 residues. Deletions cut 2 bases from V and 5 bases from J, with 24 bases between. The V gene's germline CDR1 is MDHEN and CDR2 SYDVKM. The CDR3 sequence: CASSLDLFGGGGSETQYF. The CDR3 coding sequence is TGTGCCAGCAGTTTAGATTTATTTGGGGGAGGGGGTTCGGAGACCCAGTACTTC.

V is TRBV20-1 and J is TRBJ1-2; D remains ambiguous. The germline V gene encodes CDR1 DFQATT and CDR2 SNEGSKA (reference sequence). This CDR3 has 10 residues. V dropped 3 bases and J dropped 6 bases, with 5 bases sitting between them. The CDR3 reads CSARHNGYTF. CDR3 in DNA: TGCAGTGCTAGGCACAATGGCTACACCTTC.

The J gene is TRBJ1-1, the V gene TRBV19, with 8 bases aligning to TRBD1. The ends lost 2 bases at V and 0 bases at J; junction bases unmatched: 5. The CDR3 totals 16 residues. The germline CDR1 and CDR2 sequences are LNHDA and SQIVND (reference sequence). For the CDR3, the DNA is TGTGCCAGTAGTATAAAGACAGGGGTACTGAACACTGAAGCTTTCTTT. Translating gives CASSIKTGVLNTEAFF.